The T cell receptor beta chain described here comes from a study of blood T cells in healthy people across ages. Extraction yielded at least 6 micrograms of total RNA per sample. This clonotype has just a few counts. Its specificity is unknown. Notes on the study in general: The study found more naive CD4+ cells and higher diversity in long-lived than aged donors. There was no known CMV status for donors, so expanded clonotype changes were possibly confounded.

Together with a sample-barcoded 5' primer, a J-beta primer mix was included in a second PCR lasting about 6 to 11 cycles. A single record per CDR3 protein comes from TCRdb applying MiXCR to the 5' RACE reads. This sample yields around 1.5 million distinct CDR3 sequences, of which 59% are seen a single time; under 8.5% belongs to the top ten. CDR1 and CDR2 from the germline V gene are MGHRA and YSYEKL. V was cut by 1 base and J by 2 bases, with 9 bases left in between. The CDR3 sequence is 14 residues long. V gene TRBV4-1 combines with J gene TRBJ2-7, with D hard to call. The TCR was taken from a man younger than 30 in good health. The source material was blood. The CDR3 sequence: CASSQGDTTYEQYF. The CDR3 nucleotides are TGCGCCAGCAGCCAAGGAGACACAACCTACGAGCAGTACTTC.